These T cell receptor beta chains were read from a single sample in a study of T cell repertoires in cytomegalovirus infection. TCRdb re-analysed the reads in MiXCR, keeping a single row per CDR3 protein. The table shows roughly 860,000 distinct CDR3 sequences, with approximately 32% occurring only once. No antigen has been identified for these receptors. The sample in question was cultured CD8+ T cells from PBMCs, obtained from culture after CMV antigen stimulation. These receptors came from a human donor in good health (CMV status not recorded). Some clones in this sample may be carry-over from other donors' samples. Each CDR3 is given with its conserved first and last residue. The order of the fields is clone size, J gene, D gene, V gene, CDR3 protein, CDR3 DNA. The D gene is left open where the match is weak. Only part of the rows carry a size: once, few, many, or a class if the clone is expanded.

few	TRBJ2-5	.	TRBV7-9	CASSLVLGGAETQYF	TGTGCCAGCAGCTTAGTTCTAGGAGGGGCAGAGACCCAGTACTTC
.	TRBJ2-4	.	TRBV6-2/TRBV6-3	CASSYGAGRIQYF	TGTGCCAGCAGTTATGGGGCCGGACGCATTCAGTACTTC
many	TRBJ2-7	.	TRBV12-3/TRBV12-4	CASSLVTLGDEQYF	TGTGCCAGCAGTTTAGTCACCCTGGGAGACGAGCAGTACTTC
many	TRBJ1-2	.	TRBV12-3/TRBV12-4	CASSESGGFFYGYTF	TGTGCCAGCAGTGAGAGTGGGGGTTTCTTCTATGGCTACACCTTC
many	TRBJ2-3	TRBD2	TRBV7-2	CASSPGTSGGPPPSTDTQYF	TGTGCCAGCAGCCCTGGGACTAGCGGGGGGCCGCCCCCAAGCACAGATACGCAGTATTTT
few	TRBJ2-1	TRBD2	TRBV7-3	CASSLRSGLAGGVNEQFF	TGTGCCAGCAGCTTAAGAAGTGGACTAGCGGGGGGCGTCAATGAGCAGTTCTTC
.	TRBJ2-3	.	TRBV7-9	CASSQNLGGEDTQYF	TGTGCCAGCAGCCAAAATCTGGGAGGTGAAGATACGCAGTATTTT
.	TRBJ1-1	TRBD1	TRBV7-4	CASSADRVEAFF	TGTGCCAGCAGCGCAGACAGGGTTGAAGCTTTCTTT
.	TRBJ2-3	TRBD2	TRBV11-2	CASSYRRAGGTDTQYF	TGTGCCAGCAGTTATCGAAGAGCGGGGGGCACAGATACGCAGTATTTT
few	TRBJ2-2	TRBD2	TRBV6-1	CASRGLGLTGELFF	TGTGCCAGCAGAGGACTAGGGCTCACCGGGGAGCTGTTTTTT
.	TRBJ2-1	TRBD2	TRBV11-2	CASSPTGGLSEQFF	TGTGCCAGCAGCCCAACGGGGGGGCTGAGTGAGCAGTTCTTC
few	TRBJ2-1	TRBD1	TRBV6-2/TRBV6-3	CASSQYRGYSNEQFF	TGTGCCAGCAGCCAATACAGGGGGTACAGCAATGAGCAGTTCTTC
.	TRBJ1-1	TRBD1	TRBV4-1	CASSLSSQGGNTEAFF	TGCGCCAGCAGCCTATCCTCTCAGGGGGGGAACACTGAAGCTTTCTTT
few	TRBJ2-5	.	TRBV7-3	CASSLNPGLIQETQYF	TGTGCCAGCAGCTTAAACCCGGGACTCATCCAAGAGACCCAGTACTTC
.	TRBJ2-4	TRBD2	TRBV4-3	CASSQDPGGKNIQYF	TGCGCCAGCAGCCAAGATCCGGGGGGGAAAAACATTCAGTACTTC
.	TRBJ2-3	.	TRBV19	CASSIADNSGDTQYF	TGTGCCAGTAGTATTGCCGACAACAGCGGGGATACGCAGTATTTT
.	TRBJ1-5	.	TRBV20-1	CSADGGYSNQPQHF	TGCAGTGCTGATGGGGGATATAGCAATCAGCCCCAGCATTTT
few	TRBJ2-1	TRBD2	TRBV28	CASSSLTSGGPAYNEQFF	TGTGCCAGCAGTTCTCTGACTAGCGGGGGGCCCGCCTACAATGAGCAGTTCTTC
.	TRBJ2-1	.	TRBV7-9	CASSSGNSGIWDNEQFF	TGTGCCAGCAGCTCAGGAAATTCCGGGATTTGGGACAATGAGCAGTTCTTC
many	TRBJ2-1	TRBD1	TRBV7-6	CASSFLQGPYNEQFF	TGTGCCAGCAGCTTCTTACAGGGGCCCTACAATGAGCAGTTCTTC
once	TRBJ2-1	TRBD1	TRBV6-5	CASSYRQGAQNEQFF	TGTGCCAGCAGCTATAGACAGGGGGCGCAAAATGAGCAGTTCTTC
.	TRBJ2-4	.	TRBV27	CASSDHRVAKNIQYF	TGTGCCAGCAGTGACCACAGGGTAGCCAAAAACATTCAGTACTTC
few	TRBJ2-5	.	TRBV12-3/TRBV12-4	CASKPEYLQETQYF	TGTGCCAGCAAGCCAGAATACCTCCAAGAGACCCAGTACTTC
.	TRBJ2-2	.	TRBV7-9	CASSLAPRTFDTGELFF	TGTGCCAGCAGTTTAGCCCCCCGGACATTTGACACCGGGGAGCTGTTTTTT
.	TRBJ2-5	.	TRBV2	CASKTGASSLETQYF	TGTGCCAGCAAGACGGGGGCTAGCTCTCTGGAGACCCAGTACTTC
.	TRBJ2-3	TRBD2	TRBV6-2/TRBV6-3	CASTTSGRSDTQYF	TGTGCCAGCACAACTAGCGGGCGATCAGATACGCAGTATTTT
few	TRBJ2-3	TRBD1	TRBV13	CASSTNRGPGGTDTQYF	TGTGCCAGCAGCACCAACAGGGGACCTGGAGGCACAGATACGCAGTATTTT
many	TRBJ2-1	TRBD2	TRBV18	CASSPDPPLAGGYNEQFF	TGTGCCAGCTCGCCGGATCCGCCCTTAGCGGGGGGATACAATGAGCAGTTCTTC
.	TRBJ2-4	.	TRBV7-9	CASDKRVLAKNIQYF	TGTGCCAGCGACAAGCGGGTTCTAGCCAAAAACATTCAGTACTTC
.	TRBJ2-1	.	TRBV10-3	CAIRVAGMGNEQFF	TGTGCCATCAGGGTTGCAGGGATGGGCAATGAGCAGTTCTTC
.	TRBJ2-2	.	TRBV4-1	CASSQGDTSNTGELFF	TGCGCCAGCAGCCAAGGGGACACCTCGAACACCGGGGAGCTGTTTTTT
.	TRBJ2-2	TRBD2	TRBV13	CASSPGLAGALTGELFF	TGTGCCAGCAGCCCGGGACTAGCGGGGGCCCTCACCGGGGAGCTGTTTTTT
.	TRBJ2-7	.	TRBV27	CASSATSVDTRPFEQYF	TGTGCCAGCAGTGCTACCTCGGTGGACACCCGCCCCTTCGAGCAGTACTTC
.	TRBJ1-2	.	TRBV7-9	CASRPGPRDGYTF	TGTGCCAGCAGACCGGGACCCAGGGATGGCTACACCTTC
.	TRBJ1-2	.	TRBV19	CASSHRAGYTF	TGTGCCAGTAGCCACAGGGCTGGCTACACCTTC
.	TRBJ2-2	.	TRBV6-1	CASSPPGASTGELFF	TGTGCCAGCAGTCCCCCGGGGGCGAGCACCGGGGAGCTGTTTTTT
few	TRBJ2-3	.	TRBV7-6	CASSQGPHGTDTQYF	TGTGCCAGCAGCCAGGGTCCACATGGCACAGATACGCAGTATTTT
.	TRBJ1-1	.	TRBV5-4	CASNQKGQEVTEAFF	TGTGCCAGCAACCAAAAGGGTCAAGAGGTCACTGAAGCTTTCTTT
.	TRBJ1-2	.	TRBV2	CASRGTFYGYTF	TGTGCCAGCAGAGGGACCTTCTATGGCTACACCTTC
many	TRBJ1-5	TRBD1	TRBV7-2	CASSGRGGGILNQPQHF	TGTGCCAGCAGCGGGAGAGGGGGCGGGATTCTAAATCAGCCCCAGCATTTT
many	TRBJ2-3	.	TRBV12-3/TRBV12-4	CASSLVGVSTDTQYF	TGTGCCAGCAGTTTAGTGGGGGTCAGCACAGATACGCAGTATTTT
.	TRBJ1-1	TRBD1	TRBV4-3	CASSHDRDNTEAFF	TGCGCCAGCAGCCACGACAGGGACAACACTGAAGCTTTCTTT
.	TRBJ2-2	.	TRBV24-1	CATSDLTQNTGELFF	TGTGCCACCAGTGATTTGACACAGAACACCGGGGAGCTGTTTTTT
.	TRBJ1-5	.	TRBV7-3	CVSSFRGGEQPQHF	TGTGTCAGCAGCTTTCGGGGGGGTGAACAGCCCCAGCATTTT
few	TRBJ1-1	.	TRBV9	CASSVAKYNTEAFF	TGTGCCAGCAGCGTAGCGAAGTATAACACTGAAGCTTTCTTT
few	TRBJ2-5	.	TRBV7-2	CVSSGGTVNGETQYF	TGTGTCAGCAGCGGCGGGACAGTCAATGGAGAGACCCAGTACTTC
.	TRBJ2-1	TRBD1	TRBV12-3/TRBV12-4	CASSTTGVPYNEQFF	TGTGCCAGCAGTACCACAGGGGTCCCCTACAATGAGCAGTTCTTC
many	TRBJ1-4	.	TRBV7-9	CASSSQVVNEKLFF	TGTGCCAGCAGCTCTCAGGTTGTTAATGAAAAACTGTTTTTT
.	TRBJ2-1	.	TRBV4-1	CASSQGGGREQFF	TGCGCCAGCAGCCAAGGAGGGGGGCGTGAGCAGTTCTTC
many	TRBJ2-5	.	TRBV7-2	CASSSSGLRDQYF	TGTGCCAGCAGCTCTTCAGGGCTAAGGGACCAGTACTTC
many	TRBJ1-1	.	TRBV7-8	CASSPNPRGTEAFF	TGTGCCAGCAGCCCGAACCCCAGGGGCACTGAAGCTTTCTTT
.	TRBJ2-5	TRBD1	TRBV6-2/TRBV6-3	CASSYSPGGQETQYF	TGTGCCAGCAGTTACTCTCCAGGGGGACAAGAGACCCAGTACTTC
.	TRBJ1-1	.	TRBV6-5	CASSYSQARGLAEAFF	TGTGCCAGCAGTTACTCCCAGGCAAGGGGGTTAGCTGAAGCTTTCTTT
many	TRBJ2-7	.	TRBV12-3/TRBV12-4	CASSFAQTYEQYF	TGTGCCAGCAGTTTCGCACAGACCTACGAGCAGTACTTC